This T cell receptor beta chain appears in the sequencing data of a study of cytomegalovirus exposure and HLA in healthy donors. In the study overall: An earlier analysis identified 110 million or so unique TCR beta sequences in about 179 million T cells.

Broader study findings: It was assumed in the presence/absence analyses that sequencing depth was roughly uniform across donors. DRB1 had the most TCR associations and HLA-C the fewest, a later analysis found, with rates varying by HLA locus.

This clone was recorded a few times. Its antigen is still unknown. The PCR had 60 Vbeta and 13 Jbeta primers. Some clones are missing from TCRdb's copy, which holds only in-frame ones; the method was immunoSEQ multiplex PCR. Among 95,000 to 150,000 clones listed, over 60% were seen once. Germline assignment: CDR1 LNHDA and CDR2 SQIVND (reference sequence). The CDR3 consists of 14 residues. Trimming took 5 bases from V and 5 from J; bases not matched to a gene: 6. This clonotype originated in a man younger than 35 in good health and CMV-seronegative. The sequenced sample was PBMCs. This rearrangement joins TRBV19 to TRBJ2-7, with 10 positions matching TRBD2. The CDR3 region has the DNA TGTGCCAGTAGTCTGAGCGGGAGGGCCGACGAGCAGTACTTC. Its protein product is CASSLSGRADEQYF.